This T cell receptor (beta chain) was identified in a study of tissue T cells after allogeneic stem cell transplantation (dated 2022 in TCRdb). Regarding the study in general: TCR beta repertoires were profiled across many tissues obtained from research autopsies of patients with and without GVHD, as well as in mouse models of GVHD. The human arm was a prospective observational study without blinding or randomization.

CDR3 length: 15 amino acids, cysteine to phenylalanine. Of the CDR3's DNA, 42 bases were read; they are in frame from base 1. The germline V gene gives CDR1 as NSHNY and CDR2 as SYGAGN. Trimming removed 0 bases from V and 3 bases from J, leaving 13 bases between the germline ends. Points the paper makes about the study in general: In both patients and mice, only a limited portion of the TCR repertoire detected in tissues was captured by blood and spleen T cells. Only a few T cell clones appeared in more than one patient, yet motif-based clustering showed tissue-specific repertoire signatures that were shared between patients. Sampling depth was acknowledged as a limitation, and the patient cohort was both small and clinically heterogeneous. Within patients, how anatomically similar tissues were was a major factor shaping TCR repertoire composition, regardless of disease or transplant status. The study did not determine which tissue TCRs were alloreactive or antigen-specific, and some clones might have been persisting host cells.

Library creation used the immunoSEQ multiplex PCR assay. Adaptive Biotechnologies performed TCRbeta CDR3 sequencing at survey depth and reported CDR3 sequences, V/J genes, productive frequency, and template counts. Amplification of TCR beta CDR3 regions was performed from genomic DNA rather than from RNA. The paper's data handling went like this. Jensen-Shannon divergence was used to quantify pairwise repertoire overlap between tissues, with a value of 1 meaning complete divergence and a value of 0 meaning identical repertoires. Tissues were grouped by single-linkage agglomerative hierarchical clustering of pairwise JSD values, and the clustering results were shown as dendrograms. GLIPH2 was run on all patient samples with simulation_depth 1000, kmer_min_depth 3 and cdr3_length_cutoff 8, and groups with more than two unique CDR3s were retained. In a standardized tissue-overlap score, Jaccard GLIPH-group overlap across patients was extrapolated to a standard repertoire size of 1000 clones. To look at how diversity was associated with clinical or experimental variables, linear mixed-effect models were used, with tissue treated as a fixed effect and individual treated as a random effect. This immuneACCESS table, as held by TCRdb, lists in-frame sequences with V and J called but not all clones. Of the missing ones, under half trace to an unresolved V gene in checked studies; the others have no known cause. That table gives V, J and clone size, and the DNA gave D and trimming. The sample includes about 22,000 clones, with more than 65% observed a single time. Approximately 0.39% of the sample lies in the top ten.

As concerns this clone: This receptor's antigen is unknown. Gene names and germline sequences here are the mouse ones. From the germline J gene comes the end of the CDR3, since the read stops 1 residue before it.

The sequence joins TRBV13-1 to TRBJ2-7, and TRBD1 may be the D gene, going by 6 matching bases. Sequencing input: blood. The source of this sequence is a female BALB/c mouse in good health. This strain possesses the MHC haplotype H2-d. The CDR3 sequence is CASSDAGTKFYEQYF. The DNA read from the CDR3 is TGTGCCAGCAGTGATGCCGGGACAAAGTTCTATGAACAGTAC.